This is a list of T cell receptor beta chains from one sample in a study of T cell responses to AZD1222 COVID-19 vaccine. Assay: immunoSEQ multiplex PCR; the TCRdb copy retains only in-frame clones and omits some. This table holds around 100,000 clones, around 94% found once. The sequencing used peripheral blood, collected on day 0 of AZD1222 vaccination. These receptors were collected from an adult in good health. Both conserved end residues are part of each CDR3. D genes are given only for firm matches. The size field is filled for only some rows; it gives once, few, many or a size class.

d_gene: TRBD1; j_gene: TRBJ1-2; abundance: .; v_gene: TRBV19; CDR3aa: CASGTGGALTF; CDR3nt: TGTGCCAGTGGGACAGGGGGAGCGTTAACCTTC
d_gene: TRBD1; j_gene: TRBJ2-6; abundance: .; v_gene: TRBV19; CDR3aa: CASNRGQGVRSGANVLTF; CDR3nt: TGTGCCAGTAACCGCGGACAGGGGGTACGGTCTGGGGCCAACGTCCTGACTTTC
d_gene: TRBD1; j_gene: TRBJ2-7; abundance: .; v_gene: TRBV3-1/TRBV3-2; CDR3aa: CASSLDSGTVYEQYF; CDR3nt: TGTGCCAGCAGCCTCGACTCTGGGACAGTATACGAGCAGTACTTC
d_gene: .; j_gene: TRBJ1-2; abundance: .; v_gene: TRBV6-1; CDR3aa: CASSEAGGRGYTF; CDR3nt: TGTGCCAGCAGTGAAGCGGGGGGTAGAGGCTACACCTTC
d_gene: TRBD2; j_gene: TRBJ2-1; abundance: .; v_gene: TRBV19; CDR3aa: CASSILRTSGTEQFF; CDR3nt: TGTGCCAGTAGTATTTTGAGGACTAGCGGGACAGAGCAGTTCTTC
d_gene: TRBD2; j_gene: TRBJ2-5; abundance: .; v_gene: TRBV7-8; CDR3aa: CASSLISRASGRGETQYF; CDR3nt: TGTGCCAGCAGCTTAATCAGCAGGGCTAGCGGGAGGGGAGAGACCCAGTACTTC
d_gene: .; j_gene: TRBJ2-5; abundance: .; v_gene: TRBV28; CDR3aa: CASNRESGHETQYF; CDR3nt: TGTGCCAGCAATCGGGAGAGCGGGCACGAGACCCAGTACTTC
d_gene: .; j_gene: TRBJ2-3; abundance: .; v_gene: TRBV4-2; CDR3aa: CASSLMWQGRSTDTQYF; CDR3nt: TGTGCCAGCAGCTTAATGTGGCAGGGGAGGTCCACAGATACGCAGTATTTT
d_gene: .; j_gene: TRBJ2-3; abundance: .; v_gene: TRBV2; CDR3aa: CASSEALRNTQYF; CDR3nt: TGTGCCAGCAGTGAAGCGCTTCGAAATACGCAGTATTTT
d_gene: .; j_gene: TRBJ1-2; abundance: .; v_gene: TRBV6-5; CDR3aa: CALKDSPTNYGYTF; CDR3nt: TGTGCCTTAAAGGACAGCCCAACTAACTATGGCTACACCTTC
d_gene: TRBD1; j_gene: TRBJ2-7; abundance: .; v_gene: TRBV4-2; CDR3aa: CASSQRQGSYEQYF; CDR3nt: TGTGCCAGCAGCCAAAGACAGGGGTCCTACGAGCAGTACTTC
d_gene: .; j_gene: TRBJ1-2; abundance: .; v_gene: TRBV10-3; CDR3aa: CAISESERNYGYTF; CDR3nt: TGTGCCATCAGTGAATCTGAACGGAACTATGGCTACACCTTC
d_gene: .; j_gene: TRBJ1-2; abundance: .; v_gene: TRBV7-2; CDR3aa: CASREGGTYGYTF; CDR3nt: TGTGCCAGCAGGGAGGGAGGAACCTATGGCTACACCTTC
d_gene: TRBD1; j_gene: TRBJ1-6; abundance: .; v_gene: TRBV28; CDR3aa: CATFGRGLSSYNSPLHF; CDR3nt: TGTGCCACTTTCGGCAGGGGGCTTAGCTCCTATAATTCACCCCTCCACTTT
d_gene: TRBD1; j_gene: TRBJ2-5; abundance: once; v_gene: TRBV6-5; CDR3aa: CASSYRDRGRDSQYF; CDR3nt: TGTGCCAGCAGTTACCGTGACAGGGGGCGCGACTCCCAGTACTTC
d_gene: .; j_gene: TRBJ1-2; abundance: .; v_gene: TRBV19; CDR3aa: CASTDSIYGYTF; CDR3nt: TGTGCCAGCACCGACAGTATCTATGGCTACACCTTC
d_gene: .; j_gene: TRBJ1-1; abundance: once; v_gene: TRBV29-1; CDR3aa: CSDTRGGTEAFF; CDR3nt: TGCAGCGACACTAGGGGAGGGACTGAAGCTTTCTTT
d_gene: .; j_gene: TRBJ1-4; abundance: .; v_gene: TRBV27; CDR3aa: CASTSYPFNEKLFF; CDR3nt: TGTGCCAGCACCTCGTACCCCTTTAATGAAAAACTGTTTTTT
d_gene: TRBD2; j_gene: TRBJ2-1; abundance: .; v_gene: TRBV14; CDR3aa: CASSQGLAGLSGYNEQFF; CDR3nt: TGTGCCAGCAGCCAGGGACTAGCGGGACTGTCGGGCTACAATGAGCAGTTCTTC
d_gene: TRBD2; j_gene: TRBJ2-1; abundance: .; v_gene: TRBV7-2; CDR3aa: CASSAILGGLAGVNEQFF; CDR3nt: TGTGCCAGCAGCGCGATCCTAGGAGGACTAGCGGGGGTCAATGAGCAGTTCTTC
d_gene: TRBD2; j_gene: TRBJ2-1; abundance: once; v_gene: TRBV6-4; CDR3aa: CASSVDSTSGRGEQFF; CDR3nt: TGTGCCAGCAGTGTCGATTCCACTAGCGGGAGAGGTGAGCAGTTCTTC
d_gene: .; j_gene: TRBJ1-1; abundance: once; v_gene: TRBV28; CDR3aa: CASSFLGSHAFF; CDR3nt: TGTGCCAGCAGTTTTTTGGGTTCGCACGCTTTCTTT
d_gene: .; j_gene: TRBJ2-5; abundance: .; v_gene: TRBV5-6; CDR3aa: CASSLVGETQYF; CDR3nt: TGTGCCAGCAGCTTGGTCGGGGAGACCCAGTACTTC
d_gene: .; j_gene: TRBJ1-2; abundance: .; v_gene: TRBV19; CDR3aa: CASRPLTYRDDHGYTF; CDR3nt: TGTGCCAGTAGACCACTCACTTACCGGGACGACCATGGCTACACCTTC
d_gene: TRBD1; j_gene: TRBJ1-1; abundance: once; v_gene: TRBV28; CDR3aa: CASRSGQVNTEAFF; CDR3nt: TGTGCCAGCAGATCGGGACAGGTGAACACTGAAGCTTTCTTT
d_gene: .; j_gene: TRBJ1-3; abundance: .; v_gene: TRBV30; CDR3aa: CAWSVSVEQGNTIYF; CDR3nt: TGTGCCTGGAGTGTATCCGTCGAGCAAGGAAACACCATATATTTT
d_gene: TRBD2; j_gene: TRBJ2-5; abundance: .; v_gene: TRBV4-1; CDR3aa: CASSRFLAGGSGTQYF; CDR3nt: TGCGCCAGCAGCCGATTTCTAGCGGGGGGGAGCGGGACCCAGTACTTC
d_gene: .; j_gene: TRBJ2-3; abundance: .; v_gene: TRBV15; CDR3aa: CATSTGDGSTDTQYF; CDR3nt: TGTGCCACCAGCACCGGGGACGGAAGCACAGATACGCAGTATTTT
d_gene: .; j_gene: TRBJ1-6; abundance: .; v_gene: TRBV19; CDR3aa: CASSQSYREVGSPLHF; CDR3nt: TGTGCCAGTAGCCAATCCTACAGGGAAGTCGGTTCACCCCTCCACTTT
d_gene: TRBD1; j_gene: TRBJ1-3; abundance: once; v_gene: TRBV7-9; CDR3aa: CASSPGGTGIRNTIYF; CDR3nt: TGTGCCAGCAGCCCAGGGGGGACAGGGATAAGAAACACCATATATTTT
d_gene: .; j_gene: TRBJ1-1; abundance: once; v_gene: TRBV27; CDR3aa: CASSLFPLDAGTEAFF; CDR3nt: TGTGCCAGCAGTTTATTCCCCCTTGATGCGGGCACTGAAGCTTTCTTT
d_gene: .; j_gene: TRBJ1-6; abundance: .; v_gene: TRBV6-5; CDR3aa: CASSYSGGAYNSPLHF; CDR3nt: TGTGCCAGCAGTTACTCGGGGGGGGCGTATAATTCACCCCTCCACTTT
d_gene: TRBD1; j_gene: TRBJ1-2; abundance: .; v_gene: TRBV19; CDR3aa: CASSMRGLYGYTF; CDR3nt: TGTGCCAGTAGTATGAGGGGGCTCTATGGCTACACCTTC